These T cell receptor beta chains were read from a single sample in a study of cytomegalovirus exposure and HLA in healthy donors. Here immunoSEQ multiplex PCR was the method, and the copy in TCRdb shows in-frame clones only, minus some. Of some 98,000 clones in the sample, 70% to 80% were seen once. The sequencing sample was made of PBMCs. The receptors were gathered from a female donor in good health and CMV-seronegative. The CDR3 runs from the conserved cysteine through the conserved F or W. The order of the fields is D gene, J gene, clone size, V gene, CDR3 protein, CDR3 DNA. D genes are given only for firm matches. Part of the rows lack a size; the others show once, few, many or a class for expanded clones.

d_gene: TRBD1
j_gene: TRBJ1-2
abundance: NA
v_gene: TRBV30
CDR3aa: CAWGQGGVNYGYTF
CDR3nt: TGTGCCTGGGGACAGGGGGGTGTAAACTATGGCTACACCTTC

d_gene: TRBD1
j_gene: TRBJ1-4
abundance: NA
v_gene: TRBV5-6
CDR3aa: CASSPRRDRGLRGEKLFF
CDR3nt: TGTGCCAGCAGCCCCCGGAGGGACAGGGGGCTTAGAGGTGAAAAACTGTTTTTT

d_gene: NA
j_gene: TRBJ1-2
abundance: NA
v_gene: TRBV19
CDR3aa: CASSIGGRGSNYGYTF
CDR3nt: TGTGCCAGTAGTATAGGAGGGAGGGGATCTAACTATGGCTACACCTTC

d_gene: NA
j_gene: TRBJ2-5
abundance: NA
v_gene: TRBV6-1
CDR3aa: CASSEQRAGRETQYF
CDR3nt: TGTGCCAGCAGTGAACAACGGGCGGGAAGGGAGACCCAGTACTTC

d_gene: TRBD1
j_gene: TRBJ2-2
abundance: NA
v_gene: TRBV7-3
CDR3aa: CASSTQGRGSAGELFF
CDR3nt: TGTGCCAGCAGCACCCAGGGCAGGGGGAGCGCCGGGGAGCTGTTTTTT

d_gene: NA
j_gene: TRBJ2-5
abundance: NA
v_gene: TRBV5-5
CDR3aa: CASSLSGETQYF
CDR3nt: TGTGCCAGCAGCTTATCGGGAGAGACCCAGTACTTC

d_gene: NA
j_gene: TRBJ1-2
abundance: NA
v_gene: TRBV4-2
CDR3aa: CASSPRSEANYGYTF
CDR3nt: TGTGCCAGCAGCCCTCGGTCTGAAGCTAACTATGGCTACACCTTC

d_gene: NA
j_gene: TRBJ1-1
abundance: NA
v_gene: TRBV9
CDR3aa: CASSVGAGLEAFF
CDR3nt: TGTGCCAGCAGCGTAGGGGCAGGCCTTGAAGCTTTCTTT

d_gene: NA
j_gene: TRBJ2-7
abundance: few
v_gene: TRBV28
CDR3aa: CASIRGEPYEQYF
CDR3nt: TGTGCCAGCATCAGGGGTGAGCCCTACGAGCAGTACTTC

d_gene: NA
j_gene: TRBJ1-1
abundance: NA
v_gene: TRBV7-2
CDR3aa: CASSSRPSGAEAFF
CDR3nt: TGTGCCAGCAGCTCCCGACCTTCAGGGGCTGAAGCTTTCTTT

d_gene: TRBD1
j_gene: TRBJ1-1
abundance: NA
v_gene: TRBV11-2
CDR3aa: CASSMPTGGNTEAFF
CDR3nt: TGTGCCAGCAGCATGCCGACAGGGGGGAACACTGAAGCTTTCTTT

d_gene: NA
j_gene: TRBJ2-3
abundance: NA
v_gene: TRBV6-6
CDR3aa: CASSYFRTGTDTQYF
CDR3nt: TGTGCCAGCAGTTACTTCCGGACAGGCACAGATACGCAGTATTTT

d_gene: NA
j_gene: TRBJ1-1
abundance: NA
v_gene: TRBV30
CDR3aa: CASGGSLNTEAFF
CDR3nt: TGTGCCTCCGGGGGGTCACTGAACACTGAAGCTTTCTTT

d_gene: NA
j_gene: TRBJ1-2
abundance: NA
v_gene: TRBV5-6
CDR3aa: CASSLRTRFLNYGYTF
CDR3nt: TGTGCCAGCAGCTTAAGGACAAGATTCTTAAACTATGGCTACACCTTC

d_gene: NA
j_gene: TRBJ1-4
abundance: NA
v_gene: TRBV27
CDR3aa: CASSTALEGTNEKLFF
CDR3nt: TGTGCCAGCAGTACGGCGCTCGAGGGAACTAATGAAAAACTGTTTTTT

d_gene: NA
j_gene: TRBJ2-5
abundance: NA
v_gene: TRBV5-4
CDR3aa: CASSLAPTSQETQYF
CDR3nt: TGTGCCAGCAGCTTGGCCCCGACTAGCCAAGAGACCCAGTACTTC

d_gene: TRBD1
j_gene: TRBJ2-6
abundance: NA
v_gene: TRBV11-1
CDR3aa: CASSGLDRASSGANVLTF
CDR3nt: TGTGCCAGCAGCGGATTGGACAGGGCAAGCTCTGGGGCCAACGTCCTGACTTTC

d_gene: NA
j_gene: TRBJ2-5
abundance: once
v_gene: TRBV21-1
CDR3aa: CASSAHRLAGVKTQYF
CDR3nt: TGTGCCAGCAGCGCCCATAGACTAGCGGGAGTGAAGACCCAGTACTTC

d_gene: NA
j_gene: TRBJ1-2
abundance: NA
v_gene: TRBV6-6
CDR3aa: CASSYEGQAYGYTF
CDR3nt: TGTGCCAGCAGTTACGAGGGACAAGCATATGGCTACACCTTC

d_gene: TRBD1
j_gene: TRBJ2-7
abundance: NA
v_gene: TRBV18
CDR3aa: CASSPGTGSPYEQYF
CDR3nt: TGTGCCAGCTCACCTGGGACAGGGTCCCCCTACGAGCAGTACTTC

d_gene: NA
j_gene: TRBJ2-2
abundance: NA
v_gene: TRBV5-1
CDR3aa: CASSLAGSNTGELFF
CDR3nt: TGCGCCAGCAGCTTGGCAGGTTCGAACACCGGGGAGCTGTTTTTT

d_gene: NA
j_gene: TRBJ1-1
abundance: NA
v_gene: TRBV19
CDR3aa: CASSTTGTEAFF
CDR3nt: TGTGCCAGTAGTACCACCGGGACAGAAGCTTTCTTT

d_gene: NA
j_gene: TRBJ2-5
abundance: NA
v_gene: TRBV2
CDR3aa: CARLNPDMGSQETQYF
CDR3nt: TGTGCCAGACTTAACCCCGATATGGGCAGCCAAGAGACCCAGTACTTC

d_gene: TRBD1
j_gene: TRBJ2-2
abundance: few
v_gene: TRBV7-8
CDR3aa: CASSDPDRGNTGELFF
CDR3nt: TGTGCCAGCAGCGATCCCGACAGGGGGAACACCGGGGAGCTGTTTTTT

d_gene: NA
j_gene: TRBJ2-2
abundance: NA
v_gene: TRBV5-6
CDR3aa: CASSFGTGELFF
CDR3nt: TGTGCCAGCAGCTTCGGTACCGGGGAGCTGTTTTTT

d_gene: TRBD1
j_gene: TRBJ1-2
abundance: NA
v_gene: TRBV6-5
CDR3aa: CASSYRGTGQGYTF
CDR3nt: TGTGCCAGCAGTTACAGGGGGACAGGGCAGGGCTACACCTTC

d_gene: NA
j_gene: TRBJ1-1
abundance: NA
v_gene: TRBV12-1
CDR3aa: CASTLGGGVWTEAFF
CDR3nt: TGTGCCAGCACCCTAGGGGGGGGCGTCTGGACTGAAGCTTTCTTT

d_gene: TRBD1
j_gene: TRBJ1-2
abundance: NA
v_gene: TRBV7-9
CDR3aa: CSSSQTGRGTYGYTF
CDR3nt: TGTTCCAGCAGCCAGACAGGGCGGGGCACCTATGGCTACACCTTC

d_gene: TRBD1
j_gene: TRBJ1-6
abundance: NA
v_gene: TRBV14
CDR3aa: CASSQDLGGQATYNSPLHF
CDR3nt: TGTGCCAGCAGCCAAGATCTGGGGGGACAGGCTACCTATAATTCACCCCTCCACTTT

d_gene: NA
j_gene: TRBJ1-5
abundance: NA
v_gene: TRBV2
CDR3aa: CASGKINQPQHF
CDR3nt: TGTGCCAGCGGCAAAATAAATCAGCCCCAGCATTTT

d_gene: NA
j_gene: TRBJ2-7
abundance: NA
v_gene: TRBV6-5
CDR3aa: CASSRGNEQYF
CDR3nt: TGTGCCAGCAGCCGAGGAAACGAGCAGTACTTC

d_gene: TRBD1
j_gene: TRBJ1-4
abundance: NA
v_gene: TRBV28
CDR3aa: CASSSPGQGDFNEKLFF
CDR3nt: TGTGCCAGCAGTTCCCCGGGACAGGGGGATTTTAATGAAAAACTGTTTTTT

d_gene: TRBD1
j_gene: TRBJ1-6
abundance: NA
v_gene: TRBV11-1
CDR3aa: CASSRTGNSPLHF
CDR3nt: TGTGCCAGCAGCCGGACAGGGAATTCACCCCTCCACTTT

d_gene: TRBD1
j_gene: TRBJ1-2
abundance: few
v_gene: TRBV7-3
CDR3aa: CASSSPGQGDPNYGYTF
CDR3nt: TGTGCCAGCAGCTCTCCGGGACAGGGGGATCCTAACTATGGCTACACCTTC

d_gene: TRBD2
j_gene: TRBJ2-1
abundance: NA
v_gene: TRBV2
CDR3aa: CASRGPESGGYNEQFF
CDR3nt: TGTGCCAGCAGGGGCCCCGAGAGCGGGGGGTACAATGAGCAGTTCTTC

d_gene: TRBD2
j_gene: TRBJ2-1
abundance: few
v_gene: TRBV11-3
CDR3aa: CASSFTSGSGNEQFF
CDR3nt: TGTGCCAGCAGCTTCACTAGCGGGAGCGGGAATGAGCAGTTCTTC

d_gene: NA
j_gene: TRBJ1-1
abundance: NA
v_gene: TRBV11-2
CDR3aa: CASSPGRSEAFF
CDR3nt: TGTGCCAGCAGCCCCGGGAGGTCTGAAGCTTTCTTT

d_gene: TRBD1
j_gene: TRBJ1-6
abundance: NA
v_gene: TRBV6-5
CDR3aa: CASSATGGNSPLHF
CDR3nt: TGTGCCAGCAGTGCGACAGGGGGTAATTCACCCCTCCACTTT

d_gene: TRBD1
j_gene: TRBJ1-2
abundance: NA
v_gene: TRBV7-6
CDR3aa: CASSLDPGTGGSYGYTF
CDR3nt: TGTGCCAGCAGCCTCGACCCCGGGACAGGGGGCAGCTATGGCTACACCTTC

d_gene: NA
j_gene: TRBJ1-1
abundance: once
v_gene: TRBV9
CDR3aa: CASSLLTVNTEAFF
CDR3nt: TGTGCCAGCAGCTTGCTCACGGTAAACACTGAAGCTTTCTTT

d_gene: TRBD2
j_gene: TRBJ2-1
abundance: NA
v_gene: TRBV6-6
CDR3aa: CATATSGTRQFF
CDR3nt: TGTGCCACCGCGACTAGCGGGACGAGGCAGTTCTTC

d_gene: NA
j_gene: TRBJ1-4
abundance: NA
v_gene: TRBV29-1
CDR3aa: CSSSTGPTNEKLFF
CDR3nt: TGCAGTTCCTCCACAGGGCCTACTAATGAAAAACTGTTTTTT

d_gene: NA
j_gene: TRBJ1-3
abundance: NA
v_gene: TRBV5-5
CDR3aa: CASSSGIGGNTIYF
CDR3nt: TGTGCCAGCAGCTCCGGGATAGGTGGAAACACCATATATTTT

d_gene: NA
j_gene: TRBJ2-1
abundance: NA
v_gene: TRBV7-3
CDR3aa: CASSSRTSYNEQFF
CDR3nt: TGTGCCAGCAGCTCGCGGACTTCTTACAATGAGCAGTTCTTC

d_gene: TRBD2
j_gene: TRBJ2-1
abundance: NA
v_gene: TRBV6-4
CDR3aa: CASRGTSGNNEQFF
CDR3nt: TGTGCCAGCAGAGGGACTAGCGGAAACAATGAGCAGTTCTTC

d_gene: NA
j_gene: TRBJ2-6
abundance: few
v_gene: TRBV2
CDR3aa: CASSDQGFSVLTF
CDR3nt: TGTGCCAGCAGTGATCAGGGATTCAGCGTCCTGACTTTC

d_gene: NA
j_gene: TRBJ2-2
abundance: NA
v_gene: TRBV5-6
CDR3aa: CASSLPLTNTGELFF
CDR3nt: TGTGCCAGCAGCTTGCCCTTAACGAACACCGGGGAGCTGTTTTTT

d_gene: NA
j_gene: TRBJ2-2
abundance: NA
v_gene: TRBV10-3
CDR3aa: CAIRGGTGELFF
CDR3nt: TGTGCCATCAGGGGGGGCACCGGGGAGCTGTTTTTT

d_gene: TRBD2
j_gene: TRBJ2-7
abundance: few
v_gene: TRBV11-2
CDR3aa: CASSTSPGLAGPSYEQYF
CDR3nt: TGTGCCAGCAGCACTTCTCCGGGACTAGCGGGACCATCCTACGAGCAGTACTTC

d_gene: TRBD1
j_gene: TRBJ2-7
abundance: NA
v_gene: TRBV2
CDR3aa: CAISGTASSYEQYF
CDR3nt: TGTGCCATATCCGGGACAGCTAGCTCCTACGAGCAGTACTTC

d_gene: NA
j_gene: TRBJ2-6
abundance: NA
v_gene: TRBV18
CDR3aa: CASSPPRGGSGANVLTF
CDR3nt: TGTGCCAGCTCACCACCTAGGGGGGGCTCTGGGGCCAACGTCCTGACTTTC

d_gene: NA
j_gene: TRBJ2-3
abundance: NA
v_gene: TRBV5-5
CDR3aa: CASSLFPSDTQYF
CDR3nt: TGTGCCAGCAGCTTGTTCCCCTCGGATACGCAGTATTTT

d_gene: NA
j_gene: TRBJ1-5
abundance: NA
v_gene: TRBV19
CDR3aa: CASSPEITFRVSSNQPQHF
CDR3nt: TGTGCCAGTAGTCCGGAGATTACCTTTAGAGTGTCTAGCAATCAGCCCCAGCATTTT

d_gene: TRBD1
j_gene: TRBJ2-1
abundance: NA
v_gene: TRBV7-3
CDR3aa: CASSPGQGSQFF
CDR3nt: TGTGCCAGCAGCCCGGGACAGGGCTCGCAGTTCTTC

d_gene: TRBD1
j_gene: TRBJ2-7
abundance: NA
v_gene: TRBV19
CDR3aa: CASSMGQRRGEQYF
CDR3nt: TGTGCCAGTAGTATGGGACAGAGGAGAGGCGAGCAGTACTTC

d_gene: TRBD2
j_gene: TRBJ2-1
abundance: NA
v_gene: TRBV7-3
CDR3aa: CASSLTSLSSYNEQFF
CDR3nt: TGTGCCAGCAGCTTGACTAGCTTGTCCTCCTACAATGAGCAGTTCTTC

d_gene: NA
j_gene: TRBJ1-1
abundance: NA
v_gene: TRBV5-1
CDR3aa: CASSLGGNTEAFF
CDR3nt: TGCGCCAGCAGCTTGGGAGGCAACACTGAAGCTTTCTTT